A selection of T cell receptor beta chains follows, all from one sample in a study of blood T cell repertoires in COVID-19. Sequenced by immunoSEQ multiplex PCR; TCRdb stores in-frame clones only, minus some. The sample carries tens of thousands of clones, almost 85% recorded once. Material: peripheral blood. Receptors originate from a human donor in a cohort sampled during active COVID-19. Each CDR3 is given with its conserved first and last residue. A D gene is named only where the DNA matches it firmly. Not every row has a clone size; where given, it reads once, few, many or a size class.

.	TRBV24-1	.	TRBJ1-1	CATSVAGRNTEAFF	TGTGCCACCAGTGTTGCAGGGCGGAACACTGAAGCTTTCTTT
.	TRBV4-1	TRBD1	TRBJ2-7	CASSRNEGQGYEQYF	TGCGCCAGCAGCCGAAACGAGGGACAGGGGTACGAGCAGTACTTC
.	TRBV6-5	TRBD2	TRBJ2-1	CASSSRTSGRANGEFF	TGTGCCAGCAGTTCACGGACTAGCGGGAGGGCCAACGGTGAGTTCTTC
.	TRBV30	TRBD2	TRBJ2-1	CAWSVGLALDEQFF	TGTGCCTGGAGTGTGGGACTAGCGTTAGATGAGCAGTTCTTC
.	TRBV25-1	.	TRBJ2-5	CASSRGQETQYF	TGTGCCAGCAGCCGGGGGCAAGAGACCCAGTACTTC
once	TRBV5-1	TRBD2	TRBJ2-7	CASSWVPSGSNYEQYF	TGCGCCAGCAGCTGGGTCCCTAGCGGGAGTAACTACGAGCAGTACTTC
.	TRBV7-2	TRBD1	TRBJ1-2	CASSPTGGNYGYTF	TGTGCCAGCAGCCCTACAGGGGGCAACTATGGCTACACCTTC
once	TRBV4-2	TRBD1	TRBJ2-6	CASSQHTGAGANVLTF	TGTGCCAGCAGCCAACATACAGGGGCTGGGGCCAACGTCCTGACTTTC
few	TRBV15	.	TRBJ2-2	CATSRDLLARAGELFF	TGTGCCACCAGCAGAGATCTTCTAGCGAGGGCCGGGGAGCTGTTTTTT
.	TRBV4-3	.	TRBJ2-3	CASSQGFTSTDTQYF	TGCGCCAGCAGCCAAGGATTCACAAGCACAGATACGCAGTATTTT
.	TRBV7-2	.	TRBJ2-3	CASSLTAGPSTDTQYF	TGTGCCAGCAGCTTAACGGCGGGACCGAGCACAGATACGCAGTATTTT
.	TRBV18	.	TRBJ2-7	CASSPQGGNEQYF	TGTGCCAGCTCACCACAGGGGGGGAACGAGCAGTACTTC
.	TRBV19	TRBD1	TRBJ1-2	CASSIATGGNYGYTF	TGTGCCAGTAGTATTGCGACAGGGGGAAACTATGGCTACACCTTC